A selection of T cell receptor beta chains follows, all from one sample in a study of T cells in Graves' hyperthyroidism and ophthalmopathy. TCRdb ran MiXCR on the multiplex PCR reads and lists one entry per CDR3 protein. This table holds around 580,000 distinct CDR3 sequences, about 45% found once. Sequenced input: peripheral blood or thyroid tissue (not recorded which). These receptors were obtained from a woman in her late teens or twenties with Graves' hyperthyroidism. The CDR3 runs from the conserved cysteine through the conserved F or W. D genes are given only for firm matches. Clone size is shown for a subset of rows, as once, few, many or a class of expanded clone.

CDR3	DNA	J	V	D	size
CASSPHGGGSSGNTIYF	TGTGCCAGCAGCCCTCATGGTGGGGGTTCCTCTGGAAACACCATATATTTT	TRBJ1-3	TRBV7-2	NA	few
CAIKGRAGTGELFF	TGTGCCATCAAGGGGAGGGCTGGCACCGGGGAGCTGTTTTTT	TRBJ2-2	TRBV10-3	TRBD2	NA
CASSYEFWVGEQYF	TGTGCCAGCAGCTACGAATTCTGGGTAGGGGAGCAGTACTTC	TRBJ2-7	TRBV7-9	NA	NA
CSARDNGPEDYGYTF	TGCAGTGCTAGAGATAACGGGCCAGAGGACTATGGCTACACCTTC	TRBJ1-2	TRBV20-1	NA	many
CSVGGWPTSGYTF	TGCAGCGTGGGGGGTTGGCCGACTTCGGGCTACACCTTC	TRBJ1-2	TRBV29-1	NA	many
CASSTSGTDRYEQYF	TGTGCCAGTAGTACTAGCGGGACTGATCGTTACGAGCAGTACTTC	TRBJ2-7	TRBV19	TRBD2	NA
CAISESNFDREYEQYF	TGTGCCATCAGTGAGTCGAATTTTGACAGGGAGTACGAGCAGTACTTC	TRBJ2-7	TRBV10-3	TRBD1	NA
CASSNGILIGDQPQHF	TGTGCCAGTAGTAACGGAATCTTGATTGGAGATCAGCCCCAGCATTTT	TRBJ1-5	TRBV19	NA	NA
CASSQAGFTGELFF	TGTGCCAGCAGCCAAGCGGGGTTCACCGGGGAGCTGTTTTTT	TRBJ2-2	TRBV7-8	TRBD2	NA
CASSLDTTGKVTEHF	TGCGCCAGCAGCTTGGATACGACAGGAAAGGTTACCGAGCATTTT	TRBJ1-5	TRBV5-1	NA	NA
CASSQLGQRNNSPLHF	TGCGCCAGCAGCCAGTTGGGGCAGCGGAATAATTCACCCCTCCACTTT	TRBJ1-6	TRBV4-1	NA	many